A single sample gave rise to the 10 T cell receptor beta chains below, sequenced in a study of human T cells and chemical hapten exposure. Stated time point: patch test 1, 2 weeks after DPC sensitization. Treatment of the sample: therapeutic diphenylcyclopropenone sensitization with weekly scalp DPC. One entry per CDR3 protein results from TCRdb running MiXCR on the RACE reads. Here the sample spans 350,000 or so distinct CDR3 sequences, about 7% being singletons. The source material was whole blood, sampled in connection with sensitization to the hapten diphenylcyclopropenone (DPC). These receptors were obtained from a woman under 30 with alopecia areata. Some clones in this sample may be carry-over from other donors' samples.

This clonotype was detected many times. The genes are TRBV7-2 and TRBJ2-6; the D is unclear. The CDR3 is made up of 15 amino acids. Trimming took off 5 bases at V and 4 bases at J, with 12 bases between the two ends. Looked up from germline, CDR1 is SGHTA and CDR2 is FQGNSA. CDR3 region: CASSPGRSGANVLTF. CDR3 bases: TGTGCCAGCAGCCCTGGGCGGTCCGGGGCCAACGTCCTGACTTTC.

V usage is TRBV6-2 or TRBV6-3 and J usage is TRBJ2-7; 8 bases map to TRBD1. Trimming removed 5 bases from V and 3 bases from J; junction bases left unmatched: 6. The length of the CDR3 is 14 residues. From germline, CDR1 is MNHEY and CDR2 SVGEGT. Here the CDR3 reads CASSRGTGRYEQYF. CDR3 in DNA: TGTGCCAGCAGTCGCGGGACAGGTCGCTACGAGCAGTACTTC.

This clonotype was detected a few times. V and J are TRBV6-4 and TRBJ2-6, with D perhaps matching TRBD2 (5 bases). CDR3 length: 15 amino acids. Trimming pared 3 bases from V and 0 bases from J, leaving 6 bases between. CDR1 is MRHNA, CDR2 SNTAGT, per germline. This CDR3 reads CASSEGSSGANVLTF. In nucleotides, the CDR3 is TGTGCCAGCAGTGAAGGGAGCTCTGGGGCCAACGTCCTGACTTTC.

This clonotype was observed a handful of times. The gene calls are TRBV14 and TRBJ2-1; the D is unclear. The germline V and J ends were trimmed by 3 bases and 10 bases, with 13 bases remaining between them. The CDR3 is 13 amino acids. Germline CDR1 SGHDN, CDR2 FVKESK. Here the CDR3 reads CASSQAEYGEQFF. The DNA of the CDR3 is TGTGCCAGCAGCCAGGCAGAATATGGGGAGCAGTTCTTC.

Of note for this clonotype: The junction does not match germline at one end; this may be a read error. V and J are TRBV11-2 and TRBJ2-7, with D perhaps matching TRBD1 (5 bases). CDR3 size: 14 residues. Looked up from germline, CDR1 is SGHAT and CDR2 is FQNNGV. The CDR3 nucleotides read TGTGCCAGCAGCCTAGAAACAGGCTCCTACGAGCAGTACTTC. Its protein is CASSLETGSYEQYF.

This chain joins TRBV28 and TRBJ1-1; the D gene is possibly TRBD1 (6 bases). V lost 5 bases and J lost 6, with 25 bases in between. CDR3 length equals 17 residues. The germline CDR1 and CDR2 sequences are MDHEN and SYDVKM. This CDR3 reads CASSDMTGRGMMAEAFF. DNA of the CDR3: TGTGCCAGCAGTGATATGACAGGCCGGGGGATGATGGCTGAAGCTTTCTTT. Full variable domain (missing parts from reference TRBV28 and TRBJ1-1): DVKVTQSSRYLVKRTGEKVFLECVQDMDHENMFWYRQDPGLGLRLIYFSYDVKMKEKGDIPEGYSVSREKKERFSLILESASTNQTSMYLCASSDMTGRGMMAEAFFGQGTRLTVV.

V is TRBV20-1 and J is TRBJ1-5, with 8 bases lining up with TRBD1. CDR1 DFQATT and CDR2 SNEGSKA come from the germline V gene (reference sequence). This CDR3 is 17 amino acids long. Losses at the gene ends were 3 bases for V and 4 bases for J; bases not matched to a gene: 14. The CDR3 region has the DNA TGCAGTGCTAGTACCCGGACAGGGTGGTTCGGTAATCAGCCCCAGCATTTT. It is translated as CSASTRTGWFGNQPQHF.

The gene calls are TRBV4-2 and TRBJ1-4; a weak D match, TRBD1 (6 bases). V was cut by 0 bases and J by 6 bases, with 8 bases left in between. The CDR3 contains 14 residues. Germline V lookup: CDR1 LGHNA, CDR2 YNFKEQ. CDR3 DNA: TGTGCCAGCAGCCAAGAACAGGGCTATGAAAAACTGTTTTTT. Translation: CASSQEQGYEKLFF.

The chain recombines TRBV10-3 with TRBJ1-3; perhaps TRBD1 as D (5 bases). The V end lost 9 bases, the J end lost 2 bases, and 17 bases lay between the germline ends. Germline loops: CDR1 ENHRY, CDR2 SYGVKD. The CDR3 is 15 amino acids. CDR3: CAMGPGGDPGNTIYF. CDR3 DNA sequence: TGTGCCATGGGGCCTGGAGGTGATCCTGGAAACACCATATATTTT.

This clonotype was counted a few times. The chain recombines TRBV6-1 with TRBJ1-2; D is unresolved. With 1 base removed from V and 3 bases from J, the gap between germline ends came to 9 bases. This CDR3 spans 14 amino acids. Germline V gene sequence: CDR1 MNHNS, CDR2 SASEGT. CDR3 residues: CASSEVPRHYGYTF. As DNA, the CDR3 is TGTGCCAGCAGTGAAGTGCCACGCCACTATGGCTACACCTTC.